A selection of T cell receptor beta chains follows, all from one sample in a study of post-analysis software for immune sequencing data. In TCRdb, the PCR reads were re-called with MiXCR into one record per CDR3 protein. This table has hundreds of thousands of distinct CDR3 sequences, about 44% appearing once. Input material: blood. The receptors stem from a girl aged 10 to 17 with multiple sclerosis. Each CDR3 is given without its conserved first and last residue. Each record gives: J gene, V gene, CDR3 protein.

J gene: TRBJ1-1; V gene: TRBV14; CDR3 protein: ASSRGAIGEAF
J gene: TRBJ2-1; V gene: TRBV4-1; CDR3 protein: ASSQEDAILQDEQF
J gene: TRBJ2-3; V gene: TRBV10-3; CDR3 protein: ATDRRGGDTQY
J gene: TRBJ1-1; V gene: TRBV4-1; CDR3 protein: ASSLSSGDVAF
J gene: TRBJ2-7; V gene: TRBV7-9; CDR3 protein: ASSSDRGHSYEQY
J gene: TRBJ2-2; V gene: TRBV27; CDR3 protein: ASSFGGAGLAGELF
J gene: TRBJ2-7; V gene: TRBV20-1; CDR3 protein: SARGQLDRGVQY
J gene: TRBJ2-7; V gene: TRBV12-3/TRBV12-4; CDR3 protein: ASKGPTTSGGSHSYEQY
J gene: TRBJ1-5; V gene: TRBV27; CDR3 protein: ASSPLNSNQPQH
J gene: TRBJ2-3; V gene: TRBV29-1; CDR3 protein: SVVRPGTDTQY
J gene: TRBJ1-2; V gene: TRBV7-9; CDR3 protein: ASSSGVRVYGYT
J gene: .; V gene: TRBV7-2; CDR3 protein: ASSLGTGKTQY
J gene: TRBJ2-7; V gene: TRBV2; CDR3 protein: ASTEGRSSYEQY
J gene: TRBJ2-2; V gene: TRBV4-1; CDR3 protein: ASSQRSPGTGELF
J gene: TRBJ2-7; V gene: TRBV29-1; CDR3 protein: SARTDRAGLEQY
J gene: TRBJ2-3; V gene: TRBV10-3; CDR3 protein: AISDSGTRDTQY
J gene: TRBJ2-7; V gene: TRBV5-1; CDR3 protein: ASSLGPTSGVSYEQY
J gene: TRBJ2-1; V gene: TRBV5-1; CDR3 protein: ASSMTSYNEQF
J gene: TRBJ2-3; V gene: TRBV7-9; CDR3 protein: ASLDRGGVDTQY
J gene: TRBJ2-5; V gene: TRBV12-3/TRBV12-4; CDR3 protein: ASSSADRGKETQY
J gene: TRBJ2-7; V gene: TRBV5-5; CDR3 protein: ASSWWGTGYEQY
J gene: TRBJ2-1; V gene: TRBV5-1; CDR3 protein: ASSYLPGQGLDEQF
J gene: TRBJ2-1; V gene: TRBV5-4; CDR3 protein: AGSLDRAGEQF
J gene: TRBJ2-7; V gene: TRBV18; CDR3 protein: ASSSTISGKSYEQY
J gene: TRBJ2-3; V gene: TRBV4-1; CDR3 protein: ASSQEVTSGGTDTQY
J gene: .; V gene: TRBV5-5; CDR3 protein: ASSLESGEAYEQY
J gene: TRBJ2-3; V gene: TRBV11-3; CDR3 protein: ASSRTSGFTDTQY
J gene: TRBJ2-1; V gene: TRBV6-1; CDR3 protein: ASSAAGLYNEQF
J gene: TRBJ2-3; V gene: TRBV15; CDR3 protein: ATSRVRAAVSTDTQY
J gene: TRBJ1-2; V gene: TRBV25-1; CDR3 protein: ASSEYRVDNYGYT
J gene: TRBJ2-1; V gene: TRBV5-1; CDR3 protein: ASSQRQGASYNEQF
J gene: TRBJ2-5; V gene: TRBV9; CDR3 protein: ANSVGAGQETQY
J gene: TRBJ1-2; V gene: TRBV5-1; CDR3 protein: ASSLEQTLNYGYT
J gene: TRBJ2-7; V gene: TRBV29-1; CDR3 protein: SVERLAGGFYEQY
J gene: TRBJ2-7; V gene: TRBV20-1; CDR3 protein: SARKLRDPPYEQY
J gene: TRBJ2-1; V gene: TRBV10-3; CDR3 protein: AIQSSGGMNEQF
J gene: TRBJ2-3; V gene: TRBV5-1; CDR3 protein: ASSPYRDLLTDTQY
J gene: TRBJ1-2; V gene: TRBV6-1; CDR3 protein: ASSVNGQANYNYGYT
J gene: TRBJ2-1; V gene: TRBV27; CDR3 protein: ASKRSSGRGYNGQF
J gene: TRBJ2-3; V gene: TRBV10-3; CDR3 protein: AIKGTLDRDTQY
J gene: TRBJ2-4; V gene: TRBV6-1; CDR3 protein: ASSEPGGALDIQY
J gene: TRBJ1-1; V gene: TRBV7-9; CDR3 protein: ASSLGITNTEAF
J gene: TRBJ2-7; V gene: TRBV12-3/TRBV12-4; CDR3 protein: ASSPYNNSGDYEQY
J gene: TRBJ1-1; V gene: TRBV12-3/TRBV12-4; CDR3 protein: ASSLRRGMNTEAF
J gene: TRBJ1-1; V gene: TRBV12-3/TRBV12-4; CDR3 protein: ASSFTEYTEAF
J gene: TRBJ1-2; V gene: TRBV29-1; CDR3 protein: SVVGGAPGGYT
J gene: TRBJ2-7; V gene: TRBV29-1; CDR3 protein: SVERQGGEQY
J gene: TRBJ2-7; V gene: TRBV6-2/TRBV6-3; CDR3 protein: ASAGQGAAEQY
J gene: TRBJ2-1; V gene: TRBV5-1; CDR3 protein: ASTPSRRIYNEQF
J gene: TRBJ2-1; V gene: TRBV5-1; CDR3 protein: ASSTGSYNEQF
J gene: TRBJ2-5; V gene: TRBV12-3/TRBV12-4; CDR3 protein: ASQGHQQETQY
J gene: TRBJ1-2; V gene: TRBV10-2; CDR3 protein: ASSPLLHVNYGYI
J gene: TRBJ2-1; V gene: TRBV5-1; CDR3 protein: ASSWTIAGEKQF
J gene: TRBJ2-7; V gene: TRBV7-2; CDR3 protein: ASSYHRAYEQY
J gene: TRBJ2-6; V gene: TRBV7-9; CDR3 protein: ASSLGAGTGANVLT
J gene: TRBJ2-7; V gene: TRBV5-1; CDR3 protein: ASSLAFRGGNSYEQY
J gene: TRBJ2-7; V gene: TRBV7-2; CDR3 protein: ASSFATGTYEQY
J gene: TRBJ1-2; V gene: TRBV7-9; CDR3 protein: ASSLPREGTGRYT
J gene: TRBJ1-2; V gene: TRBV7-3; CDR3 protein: ASSLGQGEKYGYT